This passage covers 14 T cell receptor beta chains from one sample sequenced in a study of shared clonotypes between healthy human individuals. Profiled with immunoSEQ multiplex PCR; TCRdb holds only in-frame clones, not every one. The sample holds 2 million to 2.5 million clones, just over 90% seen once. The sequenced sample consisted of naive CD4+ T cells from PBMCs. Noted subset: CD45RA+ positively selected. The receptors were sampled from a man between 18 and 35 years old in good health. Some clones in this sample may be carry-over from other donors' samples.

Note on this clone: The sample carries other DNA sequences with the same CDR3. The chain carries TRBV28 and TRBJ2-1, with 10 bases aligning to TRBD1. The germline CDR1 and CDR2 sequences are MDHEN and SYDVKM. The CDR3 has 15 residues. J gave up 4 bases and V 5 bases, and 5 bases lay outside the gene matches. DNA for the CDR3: TGTGCCAGCAGTCTAGGGACAGGGGCATACAATGAGCAGTTCTTC. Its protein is CASSLGTGAYNEQFF.

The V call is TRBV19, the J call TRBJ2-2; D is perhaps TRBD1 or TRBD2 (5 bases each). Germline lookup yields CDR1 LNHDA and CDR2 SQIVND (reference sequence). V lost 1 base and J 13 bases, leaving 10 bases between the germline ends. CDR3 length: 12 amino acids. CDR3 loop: CASSIVRDRLFF. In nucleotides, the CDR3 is TGTGCCAGTAGTATAGTACGGGACCGGCTGTTTTTT.

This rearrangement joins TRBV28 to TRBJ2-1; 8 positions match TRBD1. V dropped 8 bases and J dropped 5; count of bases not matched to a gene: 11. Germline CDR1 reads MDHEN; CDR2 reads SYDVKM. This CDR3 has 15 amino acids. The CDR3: CASCWTGFPDNEQFF. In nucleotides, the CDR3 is TGTGCCAGCTGCTGGACAGGGTTCCCCGACAATGAGCAGTTCTTC.

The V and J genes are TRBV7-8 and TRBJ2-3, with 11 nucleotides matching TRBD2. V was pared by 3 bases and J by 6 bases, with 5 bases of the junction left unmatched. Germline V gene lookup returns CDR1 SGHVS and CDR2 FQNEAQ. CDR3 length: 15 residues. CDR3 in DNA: TGTGCCAGCAGCTTCACTAGCGGGAGTTGGGATACGCAGTATTTT. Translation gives CASSFTSGSWDTQYF.

CDR3 nucleotides: TGTGCCAGCAGCTTCTCTACGGAACAGAAACTGTTTTTT. This codes for CASSFSTEQKLFF. This chain joins TRBV7-2 and TRBJ1-4; D is uncertain. This CDR3 region has 13 residues. Trimming left V 3 bases short and J 11 bases short, with 13 bases between. Germline values: CDR1 SGHTA, CDR2 FQGNSA. The full variable domain, rest sourced from reference TRBV7-2 and TRBJ1-4, is GAGVSQSPSNKVTEKGKDVELRCDPISGHTALYWYRQSLGQGLEFLIYFQGNSAPDKSGLPSDRFSAERTGGSVSTLTIQRTQQEDSAVYLCASSFSTEQKLFFGSGTQLSVL.

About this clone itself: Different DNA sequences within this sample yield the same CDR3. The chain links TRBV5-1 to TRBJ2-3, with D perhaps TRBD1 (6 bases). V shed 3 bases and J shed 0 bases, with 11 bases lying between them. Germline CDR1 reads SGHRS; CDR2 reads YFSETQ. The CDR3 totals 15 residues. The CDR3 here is CASSSTGPSTDTQYF. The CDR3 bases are TGCGCCAGCAGCTCGACAGGTCCTAGCACAGATACGCAGTATTTT.

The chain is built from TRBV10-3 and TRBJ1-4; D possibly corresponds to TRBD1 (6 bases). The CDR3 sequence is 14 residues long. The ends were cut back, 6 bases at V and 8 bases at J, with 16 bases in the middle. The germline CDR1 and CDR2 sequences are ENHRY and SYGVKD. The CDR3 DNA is TGTGCCATCAGCCCGGACAGCGGGGAGGAAAAACTGTTTTTT. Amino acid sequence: CAISPDSGEEKLFF.

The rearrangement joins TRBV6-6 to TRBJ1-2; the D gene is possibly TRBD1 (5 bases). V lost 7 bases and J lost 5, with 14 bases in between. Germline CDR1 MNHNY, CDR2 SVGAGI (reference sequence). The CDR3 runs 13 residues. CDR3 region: CASKTADQYGYTF. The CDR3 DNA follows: TGTGCCAGCAAGACAGCAGACCAGTATGGCTACACCTTC.

The CDR3 loop is CASSQMTGGIEKLFF. CDR3 sequence (DNA): TGTGCCAGCAGCCAGATGACAGGGGGCATTGAAAAACTGTTTTTT. This sequence joins TRBV4-2 and TRBJ1-4, with 10 nucleotides matching TRBD1. Germline V gives CDR1 LGHNA, CDR2 YNFKEQ. The CDR3 sequence is 15 residues long. With V trimmed by 3 bases and J by 7 bases, 5 bases remained unmatched.

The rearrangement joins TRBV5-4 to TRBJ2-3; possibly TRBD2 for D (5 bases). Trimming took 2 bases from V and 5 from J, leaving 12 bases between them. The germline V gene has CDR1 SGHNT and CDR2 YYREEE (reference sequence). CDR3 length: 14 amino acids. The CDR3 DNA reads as TGTGCCAGCAGCTTTCTCGCGGGTAAAGATACGCAGTATTTT. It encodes CASSFLAGKDTQYF. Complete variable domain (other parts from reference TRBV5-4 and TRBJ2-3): ETGVTQSPTHLIKTRGQQVTLRCSSQSGHNTVSWYQQALGQGPQFIFQYYREEENGRGNFPPRFSGLQFPNYSSELNVNALELDDSALYLCASSFLAGKDTQYFGPGTRLTVL.

The DNA for the CDR3 is TGTGCCAGCGGCATCGAGGTCGGCACAGATACGCAGTATTTT. Translated, it gives CASGIEVGTDTQYF. This sequence joins TRBV6-1 and TRBJ2-3, with no clear D. The CDR3 sequence is 14 residues long. Germline CDR1 is MNHNS and CDR2 is SASEGT. V dropped 8 bases and J dropped 1 base, with 13 bases sitting between them.

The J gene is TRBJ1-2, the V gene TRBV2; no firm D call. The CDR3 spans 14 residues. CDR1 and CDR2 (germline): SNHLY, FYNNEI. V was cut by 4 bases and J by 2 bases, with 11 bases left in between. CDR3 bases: TGTGCCAGCAGTGCCGGTGCTCCCAACTATGGCTACACCTTC. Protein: CASSAGAPNYGYTF. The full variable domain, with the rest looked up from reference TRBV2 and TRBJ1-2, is EPEVTQTPSHQVTQMGQEVILRCVPISNHLYFYWYRQILGQKVEFLVSFYNNEISEKSEIFDDQFSVERPDGSNFTLKIRSTKLEDSAMYFCASSAGAPNYGYTFGSGTRLTVV.

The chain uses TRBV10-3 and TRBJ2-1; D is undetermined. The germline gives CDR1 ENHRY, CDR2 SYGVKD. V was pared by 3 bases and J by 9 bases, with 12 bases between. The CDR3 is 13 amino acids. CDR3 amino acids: CAISENSGGEQFF. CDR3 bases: TGTGCCATCAGTGAAAATAGTGGCGGTGAGCAGTTCTTC.

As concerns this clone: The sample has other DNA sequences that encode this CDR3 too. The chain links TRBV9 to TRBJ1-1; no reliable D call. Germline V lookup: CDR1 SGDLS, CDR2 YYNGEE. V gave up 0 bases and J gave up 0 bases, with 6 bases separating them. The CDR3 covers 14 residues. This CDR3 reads CASSVAGMNTEAFF. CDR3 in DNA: TGTGCCAGCAGCGTAGCTGGGATGAACACTGAAGCTTTCTTT.